A single sample is the source of the 20 T cell receptor beta chains below, sequenced in a study of blood T cell repertoires in COVID-19. Profiling relied on immunoSEQ multiplex PCR, and the TCRdb table lists in-frame clones only, not all of them. This table holds about 130,000 clones, around 86% found once. The sequenced material came from peripheral blood. The receptors shown here come from a man aged 35 to 55 with active or convalescent COVID-19.

The chain is built from TRBV3-1 (or the pseudogene TRBV3-2) and TRBJ2-5, with D maybe TRBD2 (6 bases). Trimming shortened V by 4 bases and J by 2 bases, and 11 bases separated the two germline ends. Germline CDR1 and CDR2: LGHDT and YNNKEL (reference sequence). The CDR3 extends over 14 amino acids. The CDR3 reads CASSLGTDQETQYF. CDR3 DNA sequence: TGTGCCAGCAGCCTAGGGACTGATCAAGAGACCCAGTACTTC.

This chain uses TRBV7-2 with TRBJ2-3, with D perhaps TRBD2 (5 bases). The CDR3 extends over 13 amino acids. V was trimmed by 8 bases and J by 0 bases, leaving 9 bases between them. CDR1 is SGHTA and CDR2 is FQGNSA in the germline V gene. DNA for the CDR3: TGTGCCAGCGGATGGACTAGCACAGATACGCAGTATTTT. Translation gives CASGWTSTDTQYF.

J is TRBJ1-1 and V is TRBV14; D not resolved. V lost 2 bases, J lost 4 bases, and 11 bases lay in between. CDR1 and CDR2 from the germline V gene are SGHDN and FVKESK. The CDR3 spans 14 residues. The CDR3 coding sequence is TGTGCCAGCAGCCAATCGCCGGGTGGCACTGAAGCTTTCTTT. Translated, it gives CASSQSPGGTEAFF.

This clone was seen a few times. This chain joins TRBV4-1 and TRBJ1-2; D may be TRBD1 (6 bases). The germline V gene encodes CDR1 MGHRA and CDR2 YSYEKL. This CDR3 is 15 amino acids long. Trimming pared 0 bases from V and 4 bases from J, leaving 12 bases between. CDR3 region: CASSQESGQFYGYTF. The CDR3 DNA follows: TGCGCCAGCAGCCAAGAAAGTGGACAGTTCTATGGCTACACCTTC.

This chain uses TRBV4-2 with TRBJ2-7, with 8 bases aligning to TRBD1. Per the germline V gene, CDR1 is LGHNA and CDR2 is YNFKEQ. CDR3 length equals 13 residues. J was trimmed by 5 bases and V by 1 base; bases with no gene match: 1. The CDR3 sequence: CASSQGTGNEQYF. The DNA of the CDR3 is TGTGCCAGCAGCCAAGGGACAGGGAACGAGCAGTACTTC.

The chain links TRBV29-1 to TRBJ2-5; 7 nucleotides line up with TRBD1. V was pared by 6 bases and J by 5 bases, with 9 bases of the junction left unmatched. Germline V CDR1 and CDR2: SQVTM, ANQGSEA. This CDR3 is built from 13 residues. The CDR3 loop is CSVAVTGSETQYF. In DNA form, the CDR3 reads TGCAGCGTCGCCGTGACAGGGAGTGAGACCCAGTACTTC.

This clone was seen more than once but under ten times. The CDR3 protein is CASSLSGVNTEAFF. For the CDR3, the DNA is TGTGCCAGCAGCTTGTCAGGGGTGAACACTGAAGCTTTCTTT. V is TRBV3-1 (or the pseudogene TRBV3-2) and J is TRBJ1-1, with a tentative D call TRBD1 (6 bases). This CDR3 has 14 residues. V dropped 5 bases and J dropped 0 bases, with 10 bases sitting between them. Germline V CDR1 and CDR2: LGHDT, YNNKEL (reference sequence).

Written as DNA, the CDR3 is TGTGCCAGCAGCGTAGGGCTGGGGGCGAACGAGCAGTACTTC. It encodes CASSVGLGANEQYF. The chain uses TRBV9 and TRBJ2-7, with TRBD1 as a possible D gene (6 bases). Germline V gene data show CDR1 as SGDLS and CDR2 as YYNGEE. The CDR3 is made up of 14 amino acids. Trimming removed 0 bases at V and 5 bases at J, with 12 bases between.

This chain joins TRBV11-2 and TRBJ1-5, with a possible D match to TRBD1 (5 bases). CDR3 length: 15 amino acids. In germline, CDR1 is SGHAT, CDR2 FQNNGV. V was shortened by 4 bases and J by 2 bases, with 12 bases between the two germline ends. The CDR3 DNA reads as TGTGCCAGCAGCTCAGGGATTTTCGGCAATCAGCCCCAGCATTTT. Its protein product is CASSSGIFGNQPQHF.

V gene TRBV9 combines with J gene TRBJ1-6, with D unclear. The CDR3 is 14 amino acids. V gave up 0 bases and J gave up 9 bases, with 10 bases separating them. Looked up from germline, CDR1 is SGDLS and CDR2 is YYNGEE. The CDR3 loop is CASSVVYYGSPLHF. In nucleotides, the CDR3 is TGTGCCAGCAGCGTAGTTTACTACGGTTCACCCCTCCACTTT.

This chain connects TRBV15 to TRBJ2-7, with 7 nucleotides matching TRBD1. V lost 2 bases and J lost 4; bases outside the gene matches: 2. The CDR3 extends over 13 amino acids. Germline values: CDR1 LNHNV, CDR2 YYDKDF (reference sequence). In nucleotides, the CDR3 is TGTGCCACCAGCAGACCACAGGGGTACGAGCAGTACTTC. This translates into CATSRPQGYEQYF. The full variable domain, in which reference TRBV15 and TRBJ2-7 provide the parts outside the CDR3, is DAMVIQNPRYQVTQFGKPVTLSCSQTLNHNVMYWYQQKSSQAPKLLFHYYDKDFNNEADTPDNFQSRRPNTSFCFLDIRSPGLGDTAMYLCATSRPQGYEQYFGPGTRLTVT.

The chain is built from TRBV18 and TRBJ1-1; D is unclear. The CDR3 is 14 residues long. V was pared by 2 bases and J by 4 bases, with 11 bases between. The germline V gene encodes CDR1 KGHSH and CDR2 LQKENI. The CDR3 loop is CASSPETSGTEAFF. In DNA, the CDR3 is TGTGCCAGCTCACCAGAAACAAGCGGCACTGAAGCTTTCTTT.

The chain has TRBV5-1 and TRBJ2-7; D is possibly TRBD1 (6 bases). This CDR3 spans 15 amino acids. With 0 bases removed from V and 3 bases from J, the gap between germline ends came to 13 bases. The germline gives CDR1 SGHRS, CDR2 YFSETQ. The CDR3, as DNA: TGCGCCAGCAGCTTGGGACAGGTTGCTAACTACGAGCAGTACTTC. Protein sequence: CASSLGQVANYEQYF.

The V call is TRBV6-5, the J call TRBJ1-6, with D hard to call. Germline CDR1 and CDR2: MNHEY and SVGAGI. The CDR3 is 14 amino acids. Trimming took off 6 bases at V and 11 bases at J, with 17 bases between the two ends. In nucleotides, the CDR3 is TGTGCCAGCAGGGCAGGACGGGCGGGGACACCCCTCCACTTT. This codes for CASRAGRAGTPLHF.

This clone has only one observation. The genes are TRBV2 and TRBJ2-3; D might be TRBD2 (5 bases). The CDR3 loop spans 15 amino acids. Germline values: CDR1 SNHLY, CDR2 FYNNEI. V was cut by 8 bases and J by 0 bases, with 15 bases left in between. The CDR3 here is CASETARVSTDTQYF. CDR3 nucleotides: TGTGCCAGCGAAACGGCGCGGGTTAGCACAGATACGCAGTATTTT.

The rearrangement links TRBV3-1 (or the pseudogene TRBV3-2) to TRBJ2-7; D unclear. The CDR3 loop spans 11 amino acids. The V end lost 5 bases, the J end lost 7 bases, and 9 bases lay between the germline ends. Germline CDR1 LGHDT, CDR2 YNNKEL (reference sequence). The CDR3 protein is CASSESSEQYF. CDR3 coding DNA: TGTGCCAGCAGCGAATCGAGTGAGCAGTACTTC.

V is TRBV12-3 or TRBV12-4 and J is TRBJ2-1, with TRBD1 as a possible D gene (6 bases). The CDR3 covers 13 residues. The germline V and J ends were trimmed by 8 bases and 7 bases, with 15 bases remaining between them. This CDR3 is CASGPAGANEQFF. For the CDR3, the DNA is TGTGCCAGCGGTCCGGCAGGGGCGAATGAGCAGTTCTTC.

The chain is built from TRBV6-6 and TRBJ1-1; possible D gene TRBD1, 6 bases. The germline V gene has CDR1 MNHNY and CDR2 SVGAGI (reference sequence). Trimming pared 6 bases from V and 1 base from J, leaving 18 bases between. This CDR3 has 16 amino acids. CDR3 amino acids: CASSPTADSPNTEAFF. CDR3 nucleotide sequence: TGTGCCAGCAGCCCGACCGCGGACAGCCCGAACACTGAAGCTTTCTTT.

CDR3 bases: TGTGCCAGCAGGAGGGACAACGGAAACACCATATATTTT. Amino acid sequence: CASRRDNGNTIYF. This chain joins TRBV6-6 and TRBJ1-3; D perhaps matches TRBD1 (6 bases). This CDR3 has 13 residues. Deletions cut 6 bases from V and 4 bases from J, with 10 bases between. CDR1 is MNHNY and CDR2 is SVGAGI in the germline V gene (reference sequence).

CDR3 DNA sequence: TGTGCCAGCAGCACGAGGGGGGGTGATCAGCCCCAGCATTTT. Protein sequence: CASSTRGGDQPQHF. The rearrangement links TRBV2 to TRBJ1-5, with D tentatively TRBD1 (6 bases). Looked up from germline, CDR1 is SNHLY and CDR2 is FYNNEI. The CDR3 contains 14 residues. V shed 6 bases and J shed 5 bases, with 14 bases lying between them.